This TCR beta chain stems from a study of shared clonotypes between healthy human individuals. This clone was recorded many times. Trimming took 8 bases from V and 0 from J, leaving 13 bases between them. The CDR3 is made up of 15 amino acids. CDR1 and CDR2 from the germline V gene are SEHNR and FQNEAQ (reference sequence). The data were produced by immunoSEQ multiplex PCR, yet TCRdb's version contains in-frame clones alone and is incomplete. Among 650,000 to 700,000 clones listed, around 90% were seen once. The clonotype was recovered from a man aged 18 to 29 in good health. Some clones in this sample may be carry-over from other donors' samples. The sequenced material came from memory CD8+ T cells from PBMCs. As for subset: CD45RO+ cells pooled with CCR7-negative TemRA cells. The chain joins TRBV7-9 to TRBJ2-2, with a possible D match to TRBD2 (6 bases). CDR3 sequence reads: CASQSGTSNTGELFF. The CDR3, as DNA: TGTGCCAGCCAATCGGGGACTTCGAACACCGGGGAGCTGTTTTTT.